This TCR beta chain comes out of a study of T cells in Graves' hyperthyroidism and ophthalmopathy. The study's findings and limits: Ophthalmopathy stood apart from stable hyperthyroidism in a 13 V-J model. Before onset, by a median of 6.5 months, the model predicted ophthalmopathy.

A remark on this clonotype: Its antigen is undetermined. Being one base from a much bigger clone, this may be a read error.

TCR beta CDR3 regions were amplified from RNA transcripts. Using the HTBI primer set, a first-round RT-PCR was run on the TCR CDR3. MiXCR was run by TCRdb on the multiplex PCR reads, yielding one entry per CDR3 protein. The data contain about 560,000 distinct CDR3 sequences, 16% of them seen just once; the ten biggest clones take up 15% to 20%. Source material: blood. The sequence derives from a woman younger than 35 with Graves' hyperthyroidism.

The CDR3 loop reads CAASEHLAGGTRDTQYF. In DNA form, the CDR3 reads TGTGCCGCCAGTGAACACCTAGCGGGAGGTACTAGGGATACGCAGTATTTT. The chain couples TRBV6-1 to TRBJ2-3; 11 positions match TRBD2. The CDR3 spans 17 residues. CDR1 is MNHNS, CDR2 SASEGT, per germline. Germline trimming cut 11 bases from V and 6 bases from J; bases unmatched to any gene: 19.